This TCR beta chain was captured in a study of T cells in Graves' hyperthyroidism and ophthalmopathy. Study-wide results and caveats: Blood held most thyroid clonotypes expanded above 0.001 frequency.

Germline assignment: CDR1 MGHRA and CDR2 YSYEKL. The CDR3 covers 16 residues. V was clipped by 0 bases and J by 7 bases, with 19 bases between them. Amplified regions were TCR beta CDR3 sequences from RNA transcripts. When the TCR CDR3 underwent first-round RT-PCR, the HTBI primer set was used. TCRdb itself ran the multiplex PCR reads through MiXCR, one entry per CDR3 protein. The repertoire has around 560,000 distinct CDR3 sequences, over 15% of them found once; the top ten carry approximately 18%. This clonotype showed up just a few times. Its antigen is undetermined. Input material: blood. The chain couples TRBV4-1 to TRBJ2-7; the D is unclear. This sequence was found in a woman younger than 30 with Graves' hyperthyroidism. The CDR3: CASSQEHYFPSGEQYF. CDR3 nucleotides: TGCGCCAGCAGCCAAGAACATTACTTTCCCTCCGGTGAGCAGTACTTC.